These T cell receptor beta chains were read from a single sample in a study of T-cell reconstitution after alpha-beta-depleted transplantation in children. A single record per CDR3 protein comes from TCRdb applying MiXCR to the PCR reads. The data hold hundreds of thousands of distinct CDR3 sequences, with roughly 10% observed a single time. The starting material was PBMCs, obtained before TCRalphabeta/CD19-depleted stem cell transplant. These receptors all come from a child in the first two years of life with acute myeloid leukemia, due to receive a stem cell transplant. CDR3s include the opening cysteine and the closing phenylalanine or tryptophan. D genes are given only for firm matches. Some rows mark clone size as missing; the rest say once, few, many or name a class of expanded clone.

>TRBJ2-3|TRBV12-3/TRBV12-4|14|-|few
TGTGCCAGCAGCCCGGGGGGCCCTCGTGATACGCAGTATTTT
CASSPGGPRDTQYF
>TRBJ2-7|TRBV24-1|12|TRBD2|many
TGTGCCACCAGCGGGAGGGTCGGCGAGCAGTACTTC
CATSGRVGEQYF
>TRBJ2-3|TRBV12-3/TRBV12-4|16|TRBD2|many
TGTGCCAGCAGTTGGGCTAGCGGCACGAGCACAGATACGCAGTATTTT
CASSWASGTSTDTQYF
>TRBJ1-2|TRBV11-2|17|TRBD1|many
TGTGCCAGCAGCGCGGGGACAGGGAGTTTTATAAACTATGGCTACACCTTC
CASSAGTGSFINYGYTF
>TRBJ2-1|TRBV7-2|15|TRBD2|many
TGTGCCAGCAGCGCTTCTAGCGGGAGCTGGGGAGAGCAGTTCTTC
CASSASSGSWGEQFF
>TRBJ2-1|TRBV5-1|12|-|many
TGCGCCAGCAGCTTGGGGGGGTATGAGCAGTTCTTC
CASSLGGYEQFF
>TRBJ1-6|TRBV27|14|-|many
TGTGCCAGCAGTGGGGGCTCCTATAATTCACCCCTCCACTTT
CASSGGSYNSPLHF
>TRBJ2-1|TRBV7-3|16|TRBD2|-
TGTACCAGCAGCCCAAGGCCTAGCGGGGGCATGAATGAGCAGTTCTTC
CTSSPRPSGGMNEQFF
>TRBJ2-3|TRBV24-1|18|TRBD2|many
TGTGCCACCAGTGGAGTTAGCGGGAGGACTCTTGCCACAGATACGCAGTATTTT
CATSGVSGRTLATDTQYF
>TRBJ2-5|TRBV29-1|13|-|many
TGCAGCGCTACGGGGCTAGCAGTCGAGACCCAGTACTTC
CSATGLAVETQYF
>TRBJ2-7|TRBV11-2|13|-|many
TGTGCCAGCAGCTTAGGAGGATTGCGCGAGCAGTACTTC
CASSLGGLREQYF
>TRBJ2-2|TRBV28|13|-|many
TGTGCCAGCAGTTTAATCCAAACCGGGGAGCTGTTTTTT
CASSLIQTGELFF
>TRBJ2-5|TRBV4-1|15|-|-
TGCGCCAGCAGCCAACGGCAGGGGTGGCAAGAGACCCAGTACTTC
CASSQRQGWQETQYF
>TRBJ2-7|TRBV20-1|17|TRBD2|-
TGCAGTGCTAGAGTTGCGTTTTTGCTAGCGGGAGAGGGCGAGCAGTACTTC
CSARVAFLLAGEGEQYF
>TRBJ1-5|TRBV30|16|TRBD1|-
TGTGCCTGGAGTGTATGGGGACAGGGGATCAATCAGCCCCAGCATTTT
CAWSVWGQGINQPQHF
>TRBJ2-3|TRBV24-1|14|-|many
TGTGCCACCAGTGTGACCGGAAGCACAGATACGCAGTATTTT
CATSVTGSTDTQYF
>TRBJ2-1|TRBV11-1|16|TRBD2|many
TGTGCCAGCAGCTTATTTCCACCGGGAGGCGTAAATGAGCAGTTCTTC
CASSLFPPGGVNEQFF
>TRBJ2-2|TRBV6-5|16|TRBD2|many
TGTGCCAGCAGCCCACGGGTTAGCGGGGGCACCGGGGAGCTGTTTTTT
CASSPRVSGGTGELFF